What follows are 7 T cell receptor beta chains derived from one specimen sequenced in a study of blood T cell repertoires in COVID-19. Measured with immunoSEQ multiplex PCR; TCRdb has only the in-frame clones, and not every one. Of some 200,000 clones in the sample, approximately 84% were seen once. Specimen: peripheral blood. These receptors were obtained from a man aged 80 or over with acute or convalescent COVID-19.

The chain uses TRBV6-1 and TRBJ1-2, with TRBD1 as a possible D gene (5 bases). CDR3 length: 13 amino acids. The germline V and J ends were trimmed by 1 base and 8 bases, with 11 bases remaining between them. CDR1 and CDR2 from the germline V gene are MNHNS and SASEGT. The CDR3 DNA follows: TGTGCCAGCAGTGAAGATGGGGGAGGAGGCTACACCTTC. This codes for CASSEDGGGGYTF.

The genes are TRBV24-1 and TRBJ2-3; the match to TRBD2 covers 9 bases. CDR1 KGHDR and CDR2 SFDVKD come from the germline V gene. The CDR3 has 18 residues. V shed 9 bases and J 0 bases; nucleotides not matched to a gene: 15. DNA for the CDR3: TGTGCCACCTTGAAAAAACTAGCGGGCGTGTCTAGCACAGATACGCAGTATTTT. As protein: CATLKKLAGVSSTDTQYF.

The J gene is TRBJ1-2, the V gene TRBV7-2, with 9 positions matching TRBD1. This CDR3 is built from 14 residues. Germline V gene sequence: CDR1 SGHTA, CDR2 FQGNSA. Trimming cost V 3 bases and J 8 bases; bases outside gene matches: 7. CDR3 DNA sequence: TGTGCCAGCAGCTTGGGACAGGGCGAAGGGGGCTACACCTTC. This codes for CASSLGQGEGGYTF.

The rearrangement links TRBV3-1 (or the pseudogene TRBV3-2) to TRBJ2-1; the D is unclear. The CDR3 sequence is 14 residues long. V shed 3 bases and J shed 7 bases, with 13 bases lying between them. Germline V CDR1 and CDR2: LGHDT, YNNKEL (reference sequence). The CDR3 DNA reads as TGTGCCAGCAGCCACTACCGCCGTGGTAATGAGCAGTTCTTC. Protein sequence: CASSHYRRGNEQFF.

The genes are TRBV30 and TRBJ1-2; 9 bases map to TRBD1. The CDR3 sequence is 13 residues long. Germline V gene data show CDR1 as GTSNPN and CDR2 as SVGIG (reference sequence). With V trimmed by 1 base and J by 11 bases, 8 bases remained unmatched. Here the CDR3 DNA reads TGTGCCTGGAGTGGCGGGACAGGGCTTCTGTACACCTTC. Its protein is CAWSGGTGLLYTF.

Only a few counts were recorded for this clone. The V and J genes are TRBV7-9 and TRBJ2-7; TRBD1 aligns across 8 bases. CDR3 length equals 13 residues. The ends lost 5 bases at V and 3 bases at J; junction bases unmatched: 3. In germline, CDR1 is SEHNR, CDR2 FQNEAQ (reference sequence). For the CDR3, the DNA is TGTGCCAGCAGCCGAACAGGGGGCTACGAGCAGTACTTC. As protein: CASSRTGGYEQYF.

This chain joins TRBV7-9 and TRBJ1-2; D is undetermined. The CDR3 runs 15 residues. The V gene lost 3 bases and the J gene lost 6 bases, with 17 bases spanning the gap. CDR1 SEHNR and CDR2 FQNEAQ come from the germline V gene (reference sequence). The CDR3 loop is CASSFPPPSENGYTF. CDR3 DNA sequence: TGTGCCAGCAGCTTCCCCCCCCCTTCGGAGAATGGCTACACCTTC. The variable domain in full, completed from reference TRBV7-9 and TRBJ1-2, reads DTGVSQNPRHKITKRGQNVTFRCDPISEHNRLYWYRQTLGQGPEFLTYFQNEAQLEKSRLLSDRFSAERPKGSFSTLEIQRTEQGDSAMYLCASSFPPPSENGYTFGSGTRLTVV.